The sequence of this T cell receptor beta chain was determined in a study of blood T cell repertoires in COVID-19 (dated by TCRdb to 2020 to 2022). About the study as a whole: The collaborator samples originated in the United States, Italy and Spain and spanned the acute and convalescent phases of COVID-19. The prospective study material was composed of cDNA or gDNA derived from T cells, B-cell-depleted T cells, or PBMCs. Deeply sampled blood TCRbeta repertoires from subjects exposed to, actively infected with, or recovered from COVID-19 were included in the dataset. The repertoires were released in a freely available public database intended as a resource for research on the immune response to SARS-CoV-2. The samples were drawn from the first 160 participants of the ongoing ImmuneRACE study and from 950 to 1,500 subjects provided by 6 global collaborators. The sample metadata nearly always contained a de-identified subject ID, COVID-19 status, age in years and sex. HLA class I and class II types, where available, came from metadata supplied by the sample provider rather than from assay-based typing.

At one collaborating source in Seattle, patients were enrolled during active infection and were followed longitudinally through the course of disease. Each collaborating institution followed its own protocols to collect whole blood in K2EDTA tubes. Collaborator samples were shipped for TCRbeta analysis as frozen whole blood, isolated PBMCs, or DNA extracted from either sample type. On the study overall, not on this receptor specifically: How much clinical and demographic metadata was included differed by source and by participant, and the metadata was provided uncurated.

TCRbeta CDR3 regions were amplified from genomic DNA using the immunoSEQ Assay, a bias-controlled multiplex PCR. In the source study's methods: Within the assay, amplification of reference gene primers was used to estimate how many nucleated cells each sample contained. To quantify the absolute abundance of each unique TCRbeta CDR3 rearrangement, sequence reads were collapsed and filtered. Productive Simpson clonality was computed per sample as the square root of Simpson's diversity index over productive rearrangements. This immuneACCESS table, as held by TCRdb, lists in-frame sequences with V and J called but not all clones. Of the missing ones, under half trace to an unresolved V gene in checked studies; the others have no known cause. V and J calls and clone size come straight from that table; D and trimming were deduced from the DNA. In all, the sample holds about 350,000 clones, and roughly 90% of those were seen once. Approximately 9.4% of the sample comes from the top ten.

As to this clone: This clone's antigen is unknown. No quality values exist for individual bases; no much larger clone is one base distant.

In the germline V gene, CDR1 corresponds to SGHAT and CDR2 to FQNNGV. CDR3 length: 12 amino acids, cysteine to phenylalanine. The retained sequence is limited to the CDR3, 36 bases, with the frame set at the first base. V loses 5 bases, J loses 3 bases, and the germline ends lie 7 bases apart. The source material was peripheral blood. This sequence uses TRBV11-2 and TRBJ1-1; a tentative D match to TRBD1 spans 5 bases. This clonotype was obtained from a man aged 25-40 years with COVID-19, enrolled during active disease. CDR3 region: CASSRQYTEAFF. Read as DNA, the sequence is TGTGCCAGCAGCAGACAGTACACTGAAGCTTTCTTT.